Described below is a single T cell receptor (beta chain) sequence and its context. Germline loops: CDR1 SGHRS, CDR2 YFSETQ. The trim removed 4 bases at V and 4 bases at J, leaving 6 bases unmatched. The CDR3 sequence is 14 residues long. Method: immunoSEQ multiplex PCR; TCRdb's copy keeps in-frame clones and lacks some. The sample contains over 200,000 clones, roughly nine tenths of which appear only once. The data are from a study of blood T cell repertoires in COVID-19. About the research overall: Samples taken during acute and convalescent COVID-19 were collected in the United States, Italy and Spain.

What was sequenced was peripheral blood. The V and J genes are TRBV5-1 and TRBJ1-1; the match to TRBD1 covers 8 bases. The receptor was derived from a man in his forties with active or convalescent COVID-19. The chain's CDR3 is CASSTDRGSTEAFF. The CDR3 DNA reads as TGCGCCAGCAGCACCGACAGGGGTAGCACTGAAGCTTTCTTT.